One sample yielded the 28 T cell receptor beta chains listed below, sequenced in a study of CD8+CD57+ T cells in acquired aplastic anemia. An expansion of CD8+CD57+ cells by flow cytometry had been shown in patients chosen for sequencing. According to the study, genomic DNA was the template for TCR beta VDJ and CDR3 profiling. TCRdb analysed the reads with MiXCR anew, one entry per CDR3 protein. The sample contains about 290,000 distinct CDR3 sequences, approximately 58% of which appear only once. The sequencing input was sorted CD4+, CD8+, or CD8+CD57+ T cells (not recorded which) from PBMCs. Every receptor here comes from a human donor with aplastic anemia.

In its sample, this clonotype was seen many times. The J gene is TRBJ2-3, the V gene TRBV20-1; weak D call: TRBD1 (7 bases). The ends were cut back, 6 bases at V and 1 base at J, with 14 bases in the middle. The CDR3 is made up of 14 amino acids. The germline V gene has CDR1 DFQATT and CDR2 SNEGSKA (reference sequence). The CDR3 here is CSAPDRRGTDTQYF. CDR3 nucleotide sequence: TGCAGTGCCCCGGACAGGAGGGGCACAGATACGCAGTATTTT.

Note on this clonotype: Just one base apart from a much larger clone, this may be a read error. The conserved final phenylalanine or tryptophan is absent from the CDR3, which likely points to a read error. V is TRBV3-1 and J is TRBJ1-3; no firm D call. The CDR3 contains 11 residues. Germline V gives CDR1 LGHDT, CDR2 YNNKEL (reference sequence). Trimming shortened V by 3 bases and J by 7 bases, and 4 bases separated the two germline ends. CDR3 in amino acids: CASSQVNTIYL. CDR3 sequence (DNA): TGTGCCAGCAGCCAGGTGAACACCATATATTTG.

This clonotype has at least ten counts. J is TRBJ2-3 and V is TRBV5-8, with D hard to call. The CDR3 loop spans 13 amino acids. V was trimmed by 1 base and J by 7 bases, leaving 10 bases between them. Per germline, CDR1 SGHTS and CDR2 YDEGEE. The DNA for the CDR3 is TGTGCCAGCAGCTTGTATCAAGCCAATACGCAGTATTTT. Translated: CASSLYQANTQYF.

The J gene is TRBJ1-1, the V gene TRBV24-1, with D tentatively TRBD1 (5 bases). Germline V gives CDR1 KGHDR, CDR2 SFDVKD. The CDR3 spans 14 residues. The V end was cut by 5 bases, the J end by 2 bases, with 11 bases between. The DNA for the CDR3 is TGTGCCACCAGTGCTGCAGGGAGCAACACTGAAGCTTTCTTT. Amino acids: CATSAAGSNTEAFF.

This clonotype was seen only a few times. The chain uses TRBV24-1 and TRBJ1-2, with 9 bases matching TRBD1. J gave up 1 base and V 4 bases, and 6 bases lay outside the gene matches. This CDR3 has 16 amino acids. From germline, CDR1 is KGHDR and CDR2 SFDVKD. The CDR3 protein is CATSEHHRGLNYGYTF. The CDR3 DNA reads as TGTGCCACCAGTGAACACCACAGGGGGCTTAACTATGGCTACACCTTC.

This clonotype occurred a few times. The chain recombines TRBV5-1 with TRBJ1-6; tentatively, D is TRBD1 (5 bases). This CDR3 is 13 amino acids long. CDR1 and CDR2 (germline): SGHRS, YFSETQ. Trimming left V 4 bases short and J 12 bases short, with 14 bases between. CDR3 sequence reads: CASSRDHPEPLHF. As DNA, the CDR3 is TGCGCCAGCAGCAGGGACCATCCAGAACCCCTCCACTTT.

Details on this clonotype: The junction departs from the called germline gene at one end, perhaps through a read error. The gene calls are TRBV15 and TRBJ1-6; D possibly corresponds to TRBD1 (5 bases). The CDR3 contains 15 residues. Per germline, CDR1 LNHNV and CDR2 YYDKDF (reference sequence). CDR3: CAISSSRGDYSPLHF. CDR3 DNA sequence: TGTGCCATCAGCAGCTCTCGAGGGGATTACTCACCCCTCCACTTT.

In the case of this clonotype: As the CDR3 is not closed by the conserved phenylalanine or tryptophan, this likely results from a read error. The limits of the CDR3 on the DNA are not certain, so only TCRdb's listed CDR3 is given. The V call is TRBV7-7, the J call TRBJ2-1; the D call of TRBD1 is as the table states it, not checked on the DNA. The CDR3 is 10 residues long, counting both termini. The germline V gene encodes CDR1 SSHAT and CDR2 FNYEAQ (reference sequence). CDR3 in amino acids: CASSSQGLDT.

The V call is TRBV29-1, the J call TRBJ1-2, with TRBD1 as a possible D gene (5 bases). CDR3 size: 11 residues. V was clipped by 6 bases and J by 6 bases, with 11 bases between them. Germline V gene lookup returns CDR1 SQVTM and CDR2 ANQGSEA. CDR3 sequence: CSVGTGDGYTF. The CDR3 DNA sequence: TGCAGCGTGGGGACGGGGGATGGCTACACCTTC.

This chain links TRBV7-3 with TRBJ1-1; D call uncertain. The ends were cut back, 3 bases at V and 0 bases at J, with 8 bases in the middle. CDR3 size: 14 residues. Germline V gives CDR1 SGHTA, CDR2 FQGTGA. CDR3 in amino acids: CASSLGNLNTEAFF. The CDR3 DNA is TGTGCCAGCAGCTTGGGGAACCTGAACACTGAAGCTTTCTTT.

This chain uses TRBV29-1 with TRBJ2-1, with 8 bases matching TRBD1. Germline V gives CDR1 SQVTM, CDR2 ANQGSEA. The ends lost 4 bases at V and 5 bases at J; junction bases unmatched: 10. This CDR3 has 15 amino acids. The CDR3 DNA reads as TGCAGCGTTGGAAGCAGGGGGCTTTTGGACAATGAGCAGTTCTTC. As protein: CSVGSRGLLDNEQFF.

This clonotype was picked up many times. This sequence joins TRBV7-2 and TRBJ2-3; D might be TRBD1 or TRBD2, each matching 5 bases. Germline CDR1 is SGHTA and CDR2 is FQGNSA. The CDR3 has 14 amino acids. The V end was cut by 3 bases, the J end by 3 bases, with 10 bases between. CDR3 residues: CASSFWGSTDTQYF. In DNA form, the CDR3 reads TGTGCCAGCAGCTTTTGGGGGTCGACAGATACGCAGTATTTT.

This clonotype occurred a few times. The chain recombines TRBV7-2 with TRBJ1-1; the match to TRBD1 covers 8 bases. V lost 6 bases, J lost 5 bases, and 11 bases stayed unmatched. This CDR3 comprises 15 residues. CDR1 SGHTA and CDR2 FQGNSA come from the germline V gene. The CDR3 DNA reads TGTGCCAGCAGGACGACAGGGGTTAGGATGACTGAAGCTTTCTTT. This codes for CASRTTGVRMTEAFF.

The chain has TRBV20-1 and TRBJ1-6; 8 positions agree with TRBD1. The trim removed 7 bases at V and 5 bases at J, leaving 7 bases unmatched. Germline-derived CDR1 and CDR2 are DFQATT and SNEGSKA (reference sequence). The length of the CDR3 is 14 residues. In DNA form, the CDR3 reads TGCAGTGTCCCGACAGGGGCAAATAATTCACCCCTCCACTTT. Translated, it gives CSVPTGANNSPLHF.

This clonotype was counted at least ten times. V gene TRBV7-9 combines with J gene TRBJ2-7, with D possibly matching TRBD2 (5 bases). The CDR3 runs to 14 residues. V lost 3 bases and J lost 7, with 16 bases in between. From germline, CDR1 is SEHNR and CDR2 FQNEAQ (reference sequence). The CDR3 reads CASSFEAESGEQYF. Here the CDR3 DNA reads TGTGCCAGCAGCTTCGAAGCGGAATCGGGAGAGCAGTACTTC. Complete variable domain (other parts from reference TRBV7-9 and TRBJ2-7): DTGVSQNPRHKITKRGQNVTFRCDPISEHNRLYWYRQTLGQGPEFLTYFQNEAQLEKSRLLSDRFSAERPKGSFSTLEIQRTEQGDSAMYLCASSFEAESGEQYFGPGTRLTVT.

V and J are TRBV9 and TRBJ2-3, with D tentatively TRBD2 (5 bases). Trimming shortened V by 4 bases and J by 0 bases, and 15 bases separated the two germline ends. CDR3 length equals 16 residues. Germline V CDR1 and CDR2: SGDLS, YYNGEE. CDR3 residues: CASSFLEAGSTDTQYF. CDR3 in DNA: TGTGCCAGCAGCTTCCTGGAGGCGGGTAGCACAGATACGCAGTATTTT.

The chain links TRBV19 to TRBJ2-5, with TRBD2 matching over 16 bases. Germline V gives CDR1 LNHDA, CDR2 SQIVND (reference sequence). Losses at the gene ends were 5 bases for V and 1 base for J; bases not matched to a gene: 7. This CDR3 is 18 amino acids long. The CDR3 DNA is TGTGCCAGTAGTTCCCTGGGACTAGCGGGGGGGATCCAAGAGACCCAGTACTTC. Amino acids: CASSSLGLAGGIQETQYF.

The chain carries TRBV2 and TRBJ1-1; D is unresolved. CDR1 is SNHLY and CDR2 is FYNNEI in the germline V gene. This CDR3 is 12 amino acids long. Trimming removed 4 bases from V and 8 bases from J, with 11 bases in between. Here the CDR3 reads CASSVSGREAFF. In DNA form, the CDR3 reads TGTGCCAGCAGTGTTTCAGGCAGGGAAGCTTTCTTT.

The sample holds many counts of this clonotype. CDR3 protein: CAWTRDPTDTQYF. As DNA, the CDR3 is TGTGCCTGGACCCGGGACCCAACAGATACGCAGTATTTT. The chain employs TRBV30 and TRBJ2-3; D is perhaps TRBD1 or TRBD2 (5 bases each). V lost 4 bases to trimming and J lost 3 bases, with 11 bases between them. The CDR3 has 13 residues. Germline values: CDR1 GTSNPN, CDR2 SVGIG (reference sequence).

The V and J genes are TRBV10-3 and TRBJ2-7; TRBD1 aligns across 11 bases. Germline CDR1 reads ENHRY; CDR2 reads SYGVKD. The CDR3 totals 14 residues. The trim removed 6 bases at V and 4 bases at J, leaving 5 bases unmatched. CDR3 sequence reads: CAISLGDRGYEQYF. CDR3 sequence (DNA): TGTGCCATCAGCTTAGGGGACAGGGGGTACGAGCAGTACTTC.

The V gene is TRBV7-3, the J gene TRBJ1-6; 7 bases line up with TRBD1. This CDR3 is built from 11 residues. Trimming removed 4 bases from V and 12 bases from J; junction bases left unmatched: 0. Germline CDR1 is SGHTA and CDR2 is FQGTGA. The CDR3 DNA is TGTGCCAGCAGCTCAGGGGGACCCCTCCACTTT. Protein: CASSSGGPLHF.

This clonotype was seen more than once but under ten times. The rearrangement links TRBV20-1 to TRBJ2-2; TRBD2 agrees at 8 bases. The ends lost 5 bases at V and 5 bases at J; junction bases unmatched: 7. The CDR3 spans 14 residues. From germline, CDR1 is DFQATT and CDR2 SNEGSKA (reference sequence). CDR3 sequence reads: CSALERGRTGELFF. CDR3 nucleotides: TGCAGTGCTCTCGAGCGGGGGCGAACCGGGGAGCTGTTTTTT.

The chain uses TRBV4-3 and TRBJ2-1; TRBD2 matches 7 bases. This CDR3 has 16 amino acids. J lost 4 bases, V lost 4 bases, and 10 bases had no gene match. The germline V gene encodes CDR1 LGHNA and CDR2 YSLEER. DNA of the CDR3: TGCGCCAGCAGCCTCCCAAGGGGAGGGGATTACAATGAGCAGTTCTTC. This sequence encodes CASSLPRGGDYNEQFF.

This clonotype showed up just a few times. This rearrangement joins TRBV5-1 to TRBJ2-1; 8 nucleotides line up with TRBD1. Germline CDR1 SGHRS, CDR2 YFSETQ. Losses at the gene ends were 2 bases for V and 10 bases for J; bases not matched to a gene: 2. This CDR3 has 12 amino acids. The CDR3 DNA reads as TGCGCCAGCAGCTTCGGGACAGGCGAGCAGTTCTTC. It translates to CASSFGTGEQFF.

This clonotype has a count of ten or more. The rearrangement joins TRBV2 to TRBJ2-5; TRBD1 agrees at 7 bases. CDR1 is SNHLY and CDR2 is FYNNEI in the germline V gene. The CDR3 is made up of 14 amino acids. V dropped 6 bases and J dropped 0; count of bases not matched to a gene: 4. The CDR3 loop reads CASRGTANQETQYF. The DNA of the CDR3 is TGTGCCAGCAGAGGGACAGCCAACCAAGAGACCCAGTACTTC.

This clonotype appeared a single time. V and J are TRBV7-2 and TRBJ2-3, with 8 bases identical to TRBD1. CDR1 SGHTA and CDR2 FQGNSA come from the germline V gene. The J segment lost 3 bases and the V segment lost 5 bases, leaving 7 bases of the junction unmatched. The CDR3 length is 15 residues. Here the CDR3 DNA reads TGTGCCAGCAGCATCGACAGGGGTCGAACAGATACGCAGTATTTT. As protein: CASSIDRGRTDTQYF.

The DNA for the CDR3 is TGTGCCAGCAGCCAAGCTGCCGGGAGGCGGGGGGCAAATACGCAGTATTTT. This sequence encodes CASSQAAGRRGANTQYF. The chain employs TRBV3-1 and TRBJ2-3; 8 bases match TRBD2. Germline assignment: CDR1 LGHDT and CDR2 YNNKEL (reference sequence). J lost 7 bases, V lost 1 base, and 13 bases had no gene match. The CDR3 extends over 17 amino acids.

The gene calls are TRBV7-2 and TRBJ2-7; possibly TRBD1 for D (6 bases). The CDR3 is 14 residues long. Germline CDR1 reads SGHTA; CDR2 reads FQGNSA. Trimming shortened V by 5 bases and J by 2 bases, and 13 bases separated the two germline ends. The CDR3 sequence: CASSTRTAPYEQYF. The CDR3 DNA reads as TGTGCCAGCAGCACTCGGACAGCCCCCTACGAGCAGTACTTC.